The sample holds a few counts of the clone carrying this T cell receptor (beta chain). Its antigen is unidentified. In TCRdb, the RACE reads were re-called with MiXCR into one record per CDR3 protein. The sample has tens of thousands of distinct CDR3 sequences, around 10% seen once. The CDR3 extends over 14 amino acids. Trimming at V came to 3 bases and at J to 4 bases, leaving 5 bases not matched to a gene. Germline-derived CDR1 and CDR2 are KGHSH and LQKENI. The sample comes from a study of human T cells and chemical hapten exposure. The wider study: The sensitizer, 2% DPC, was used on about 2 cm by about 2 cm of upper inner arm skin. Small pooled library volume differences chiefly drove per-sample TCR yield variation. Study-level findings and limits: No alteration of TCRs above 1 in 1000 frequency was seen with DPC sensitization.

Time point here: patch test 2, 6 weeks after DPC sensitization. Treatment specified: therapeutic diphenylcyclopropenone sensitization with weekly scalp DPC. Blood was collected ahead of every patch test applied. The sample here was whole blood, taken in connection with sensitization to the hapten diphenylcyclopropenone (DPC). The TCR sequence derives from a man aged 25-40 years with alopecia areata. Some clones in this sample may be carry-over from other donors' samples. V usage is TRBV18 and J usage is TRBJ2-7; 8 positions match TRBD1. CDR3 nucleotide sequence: TGTGCCAGCTCACCGTCCCGGGACAGGTACGAGCAGTACTTC. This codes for CASSPSRDRYEQYF.